This TCR beta chain was recovered during a study of T cell clones after liver transplantation (dated by TCRdb to between 2017 and 2020). For context, the study as a whole: Samples were obtained from ITN030ST, a randomized trial in which withdrawal of immunosuppression was attempted within 2 years of liver transplantation. Blood samples were collected pre-transplant, pre-randomization before withdrawal, and post-randomization after either complete withdrawal or failed withdrawal. Of the eight recipients, a few were HCV-positive, while the remaining recipients had been transplanted for non-autoimmune, non-viral indications. Tolerance was defined as complete withdrawal of immunosuppression for at least one year without a rise in liver enzymes beyond twice the upper limit of normal. Donor-reactive T cell clones were identified by TCRbeta sequencing following a pre-transplant mixed lymphocyte reaction and were subsequently tracked in post-transplant blood. As an antigen-independent comparator for the donor-reactive sequences, third party-reactive TCRbeta sequences from pre-transplant MLRs were identified as well. The subjects received no induction therapy and were kept on standard immunosuppression until randomization at 12-24 months post-transplant. A cohort of 8 liver transplant recipients was studied, of whom 3 were classified as tolerant and 5 as non-tolerant.

Frozen genomic DNA underwent high-throughput TCRbeta CDR3 sequencing by immunoSEQ, including PCR amplification, mapping, bias correction and internal controls. As for the authors' bioinformatics: Only productive rearrangements were retained, and each unique TCRbeta sequence was defined by its CDR3 nucleotide sequence together with its V and J gene. For a sequence to be called donor-reactive, it needed a frequency of at least 0.01% and at least 5-fold expansion in CFSE-low cells compared with unstimulated pre-transplant cells. Minimum frequency thresholds were set for each subject on the basis of the unstimulated sample with the lowest template count, so that a detection power of at least 90% was ensured. Repertoire turnover was measured by Jensen-Shannon divergence between the top 1000 TCRbeta sequences post- and pre-transplant. Changes in detection of donor-reactive sequences were tested with two-sided Fisher's exact tests. In its TCRdb copy, this immuneACCESS table keeps in-frame sequences only and misses some clones. Where compared with another copy, unresolved V genes explain less than half of these, and the others have no known cause. V and J calls and clone size come straight from that table; D and trimming were deduced from the DNA. This sample has around 60,000 clones in its table, and 70% to 80% of those were observed once. The ten most abundant clones make up approximately 15% of the sample.

About this clone itself: Its specific antigen is unknown. Per-base qualities were not stored, and no clone one base away is much larger.

Per the publication, the time point label means: pre-transplant. Thawed unstimulated PBMCs were stained for CD3, CD4 and CD8 and FACS-sorted into CD3+CD4+ and CD3+CD8+ populations. All 8 studied subjects were randomized to immunosuppression withdrawal. The Qiagen DNeasy Blood and Tissue Kit was used to isolate genomic DNA. On the study overall, not on this receptor specifically: In two subjects, low numbers of available donor cells limited the measurable donor-reactive repertoire. A greater decline was seen for donor-reactive sequences than for third party-reactive sequences, suggesting partial antigen-specific deletion unrelated to withdrawal success. A significant post-transplant decrease in circulating donor-reactive CD4 TCRbeta sequences was observed in 5 of 8 subjects, irrespective of tolerance or HCV status. Without allograft tissue specimens, donor-reactive T cells may have migrated into the graft rather than being deleted. The conclusions were preliminary, being limited by small, heterogeneous patient numbers and by non-standardized post-transplant time points. When repertoire turnover was accounted for, significantly reduced detection of donor-reactive sequences was found in 7 of 8 subjects for CD4 and in 8 of 8 subjects for CD8.

The germline V gene specifies SGHDN as CDR1 and FVKESK as CDR2. V sheds 1 base and J sheds 5 bases, leaving 17 bases between their ends. Spanning cysteine to phenylalanine, the CDR3 consists of 16 amino acids. Only the CDR3 DNA stays, 48 bases, in frame from base 1. The TCR was taken from a human donor who received a liver transplant. The V and J segments used are TRBV14 and TRBJ1-2; TRBD1 might be the D gene, on 5 matching bases. The material sequenced was CD4+ T cells from blood, taken before liver transplant. The nucleotide sequence reads TGTGCCAGCAGCCAAGTTTCGGCAGGGAATAGGTATGGCTACACCTTC. It translates to CASSQVSAGNRYGYTF.